Each of the 22 T cell receptor beta chains below was sequenced from the same sample in a study of regulatory T cells in long-lasting Graves disease. Arm-PCR of CDR3 regions and iRepertoire HTBI primers were the basis on which TCR beta libraries were built. Via MiXCR, TCRdb re-called the multiplex PCR reads, giving one row per CDR3 protein. Among hundreds of thousands of distinct CDR3 sequences, 15% to 20% were seen once, and the ten largest hold roughly 18%. Time point in this sample: newly diagnosed GD, antithyroid drugs for less than 3 months. Following extraction of RNA from PBMCs, that RNA was used to make the TCR library. These data were likewise used in another study, on T cells in Graves' hyperthyroidism and ophthalmopathy.

The material sequenced was peripheral blood mononuclear cells (PBMCs), taken at new diagnosis, from a patient treated with antithyroid drugs. The receptors shown here come from a woman younger than 45 with Graves disease.

CDR3 bases: TGTGCCAGCAGCTTTAGCTCAGAGACCCAGTACTTC. Amino acids: CASSFSSETQYF. The chain uses TRBV11-2 and TRBJ2-5; D is uncertain. Germline CDR1 and CDR2: SGHAT and FQNNGV. CDR3 length equals 12 residues. Trimming took off 3 bases at V and 4 bases at J, with 6 bases between the two ends.

This clonotype was picked up a small number of times. V and J are TRBV24-1 and TRBJ2-3, with D possibly being TRBD2 (5 bases). Deletions cut 1 base from V and 4 bases from J, with 8 bases between. The germline V gene encodes CDR1 KGHDR and CDR2 SFDVKD. The length of the CDR3 is 14 residues. For the CDR3, the DNA is TGTGCCACCAGTGATTTTCGGGGTGCAGATACGCAGTATTTT. Translation: CATSDFRGADTQYF.

There are many counts of this clonotype. The V call is TRBV10-3, the J call TRBJ1-5; D gene uncertain. This CDR3 is 12 amino acids long. Germline lookup yields CDR1 ENHRY and CDR2 SYGVKD. V was shortened by 4 bases and J by 5 bases, with 6 bases between the two germline ends. The CDR3 here is CAISGTDQPQHF. The CDR3 nucleotides are TGTGCCATCAGTGGGACGGATCAGCCCCAGCATTTT.

This clonotype was seen ten or more times. CDR3 sequence reads: CASSLGTSVLETQYF. The CDR3 region has the DNA TGTGCCAGCAGCTTGGGGACTAGCGTTTTGGAGACCCAGTACTTC. The gene calls are TRBV11-2 and TRBJ2-5; 10 bases line up with TRBD2. Germline V gene sequence: CDR1 SGHAT, CDR2 FQNNGV. Trimming cost V 3 bases and J 5 bases; bases outside gene matches: 6. The CDR3 has 15 amino acids.

This chain uses TRBV7-3 with TRBJ2-7, with 7 bases fitting TRBD2. CDR3 length: 15 residues. The germline V gene encodes CDR1 SGHTA and CDR2 FQGTGA. Germline trimming cut 1 base from V and 6 bases from J; bases unmatched to any gene: 9. The CDR3 nucleotides are TGTGCCAGCAGCTTAAATGGACTAGAAGTCTCCGAGCAGTACTTC. This gives the protein CASSLNGLEVSEQYF.

Ten or more counts support this clonotype. The chain couples TRBV20-1 to TRBJ2-7; a possible D gene is TRBD1 (6 bases). The CDR3 contains 14 residues. Germline V gene lookup returns CDR1 DFQATT and CDR2 SNEGSKA (reference sequence). CDR3 nucleotide sequence: TGCAGCCCCTGGGGAAAGGACAGAAGGGGCGAGCAGTACTTC. This encodes CSPWGKDRRGEQYF.

This clonotype was detected many times. The V call is TRBV24-1, the J call TRBJ1-1; D may be TRBD1 (6 bases). The ends were cut back, 2 bases at V and 1 base at J, with 7 bases in the middle. Germline CDR1 is KGHDR and CDR2 is SFDVKD. The CDR3 contains 14 residues. For the CDR3, the DNA is TGTGCCACCAGTGATTCACAGGGGAACACTGAAGCTTTCTTT. Translating gives CATSDSQGNTEAFF.

This clonotype was picked up many times. The genes are TRBV27 and TRBJ2-3, with 7 bases lining up with TRBD1. Trimming at V came to 6 bases and at J to 8 bases, leaving 11 bases not matched to a gene. This CDR3 has 14 residues. Per germline, CDR1 MNHEY and CDR2 SMNVEV (reference sequence). CDR3 sequence reads: CASRDRARGSTQYF. CDR3 nucleotides: TGTGCCAGCAGAGACAGGGCCCGAGGGAGTACGCAGTATTTT.

The rearrangement uses TRBV12-3 or TRBV12-4 and TRBJ2-2; D call uncertain. V was cut by 6 bases and J by 6 bases, with 14 bases left in between. The CDR3 has 14 amino acids. CDR3 in DNA: TGTGCCAGCAGCCCCGCGGTCCTGGCCGGGGAGCTGTTTTTT. Its protein is CASSPAVLAGELFF.

This clonotype appeared a few times. The V and J genes are TRBV5-1 and TRBJ1-2; D is uncertain. The CDR3 length is 14 residues. Germline V lookup: CDR1 SGHRS, CDR2 YFSETQ. V was clipped by 0 bases and J by 1 base, with 7 bases between them. In DNA, the CDR3 is TGCGCCAGCAGCTTGGAATCGATTAACTATGGCTACACCTTC. Translation gives CASSLESINYGYTF.

This clonotype was observed a handful of times. The V call is TRBV29-1, the J call TRBJ2-7, with TRBD1 matching 7 bases. Germline V gene lookup returns CDR1 SQVTM and CDR2 ANQGSEA. The junction had 11 bases not matched to a gene; V was cut back by 4 bases and J by 2 bases. CDR3 length equals 15 residues. CDR3 sequence reads: CSVAAGTVPPYEQYF. The CDR3 coding sequence is TGCAGCGTTGCCGCCGGGACAGTGCCCCCCTACGAGCAGTACTTC.

This clonotype came up many times. The chain uses TRBV20-1 and TRBJ2-1; D remains ambiguous. This CDR3 has 15 amino acids. Germline CDR1 and CDR2: DFQATT and SNEGSKA (reference sequence). Trimming left V 0 bases short and J 1 base short, with 10 bases between. This CDR3 is CSARDSNPSYNEQFF. In nucleotides, the CDR3 is TGCAGTGCTAGAGATAGCAATCCTTCCTACAATGAGCAGTTCTTC.

This clonotype was observed a handful of times. The chain is built from TRBV6-2 or TRBV6-3 and TRBJ2-4, with no clear D. V was pared by 0 bases and J by 3 bases, with 6 bases between. The V gene's germline CDR1 is MNHEY and CDR2 SVGEGT. This CDR3 is 14 amino acids long. The CDR3 DNA follows: TGTGCCAGCAGTTACTCGGAGAGCAAAAACATTCAGTACTTC. Translating gives CASSYSESKNIQYF.

CDR3 region: CASSVRGGAKTQYF. CDR3 in DNA: TGTGCCAGCAGCGTACGAGGGGGCGCAAAGACCCAGTACTTC. This chain uses TRBV7-9 with TRBJ2-5, with 7 nucleotides matching TRBD1. The CDR3 covers 14 residues. J gave up 6 bases and V 5 bases, and 9 bases lay outside the gene matches. The germline gives CDR1 SEHNR, CDR2 FQNEAQ (reference sequence).

This clonotype was seen a few times. A much larger clonotype is one base distant, so this may be a read error. CDR3 sequence: CSASGRQKTQYF. Here the CDR3 DNA reads TGCAGTGCTAGCGGGAGACAAAAGACCCAGTACTTC. The chain recombines TRBV20-1 with TRBJ2-5, with a tentative D call TRBD2 (6 bases). The CDR3 extends over 12 amino acids. In germline, CDR1 is DFQATT, CDR2 SNEGSKA (reference sequence). V was pared by 3 bases and J by 6 bases, with 11 bases between.

In its sample, this clonotype was seen many times. The chain uses TRBV28 and TRBJ1-1; 8 bases fit TRBD1. V gave up 6 bases and J gave up 1 base; unmatched junction bases: 13. The CDR3 consists of 17 residues. Germline V lookup: CDR1 MDHEN, CDR2 SYDVKM. CDR3 bases: TGTGCCAGCAGCCCTGGACAGGGTGGCTTGAGGAACACTGAAGCTTTCTTT. This gives the protein CASSPGQGGLRNTEAFF.

About this clonotype: Since the CDR3 does not end with the conserved phenylalanine or tryptophan, this likely comes from a read error. The DNA is left out, because the CDR3 cannot be placed on it with certainty; the CDR3 is given as TCRdb lists it. This chain uses TRBV25-1 with TRBJ2-1; the table's D gene call, TRBD2, was not cross checked with the DNA. The V gene's germline CDR1 is MGHDK and CDR2 SYGVNS. 11 amino acids form the CDR3, both terminal residues included. The CDR3 here is CASSGEREKML.

This chain uses TRBV30 with TRBJ2-5; D could derive from TRBD1 or TRBD2 (6 bases each). The CDR3 is 15 residues long. CDR1 and CDR2 from the germline V gene are GTSNPN and SVGIG (reference sequence). Trimming stripped 4 bases from V and 5 bases from J, with 20 bases between. Written as DNA, the CDR3 is TGTGCCTGGACCTCGTGGAGGGGGATTGGGGAGACCCAGTACTTC. The encoded protein is CAWTSWRGIGETQYF.

This clonotype turned up a few times. V is TRBV7-6 and J is TRBJ2-1; TRBD2 matches at 9 bases. Germline V gene data show CDR1 as SGHVS and CDR2 as FNYEAQ. The V and J ends lost 3 bases and 15 bases, in that order; junction bases with no gene match: 3. The CDR3 has 11 amino acids. CDR3 residues: CASSFGTSLFF. The CDR3 bases are TGTGCCAGCAGCTTCGGGACTAGCCTGTTCTTC.

V is TRBV5-5 and J is TRBJ2-7, with D perhaps assigned TRBD1 or TRBD2 (5 bases each). The CDR3 is 16 residues long. CDR1 SGHKS and CDR2 YYEKEE come from the germline V gene (reference sequence). Trimming pared 5 bases from V and 3 bases from J, leaving 21 bases between. In DNA form, the CDR3 reads TGTGCCAGCAGTCCAGAACCGGGACGGTCACTCTACGAGCAGTACTTC. Its translation: CASSPEPGRSLYEQYF. Full variable domain (remainder filled in from reference TRBV5-5 and TRBJ2-7): DAGVTQSPTHLIKTRGQQVTLRCSPISGHKSVSWYQQVLGQGPQFIFQYYEKEERGRGNFPDRFSARQFPNYSSELNVNALLLGDSALYLCASSPEPGRSLYEQYFGPGTRLTVT.

This clonotype was seen ten or more times. J is TRBJ1-2 and V is TRBV7-2; D not resolved. V was trimmed by 6 bases and J by 7 bases, leaving 18 bases between them. CDR3 length: 14 amino acids. The V gene's germline CDR1 is SGHTA and CDR2 FQGNSA. CDR3 amino acids: CASSPRVDWSGYTF. The CDR3 nucleotides are TGTGCCAGCAGTCCAAGGGTGGACTGGAGTGGCTACACCTTC.

CDR3 in amino acids: CASSDSVGSSTDTQYF. DNA of the CDR3: TGTGCCAGCAGTGACTCGGTCGGGAGTAGCACAGATACGCAGTATTTT. V usage is TRBV6-4 and J usage is TRBJ2-3; TRBD2 might be the D (6 bases). Germline assignment: CDR1 MRHNA and CDR2 SNTAGT. This CDR3 comprises 16 residues. The V end lost 0 bases, the J end lost 0 bases, and 10 bases lay between the germline ends.